The 18 T cell receptor beta chains below were found in one sample sequenced in a study of T cell repertoires and HLA-DP antigens. The antigens for these receptors are not known. The repertoire was sequenced with immunoSEQ multiplex PCR; TCRdb's copy has only in-frame clones and lacks some. The sample lists 90,000 to 130,000 clones, 92% occurring once. What was sequenced was CD4+ T cells from PBMCs. Every receptor here comes from a woman aged 18 to 35 in good health and CMV-seronegative.

The chain carries TRBV5-6 and TRBJ1-1, with D tentatively TRBD1 (5 bases). The CDR3 has 14 residues. CDR1 SGHDT and CDR2 YYEEEE come from the germline V gene. Trimming cost V 4 bases and J 8 bases, with 18 bases left between them. The CDR3 sequence is CASSRRQTVLEAFF. DNA of the CDR3: TGTGCCAGCAGCCGTCGACAGACTGTTCTCGAAGCTTTCTTT.

V is TRBV7-6 and J is TRBJ2-3; 9 positions agree with TRBD2. CDR3 size: 18 residues. The germline V gene encodes CDR1 SGHVS and CDR2 FNYEAQ. J gave up 3 bases and V 1 base, and 11 bases lay outside the gene matches. The CDR3 reads CASSLGRGSGRRTDTQYF. CDR3 nucleotides: TGTGCCAGCAGCTTAGGACGGGGGAGCGGGAGGAGGACAGATACGCAGTATTTT.

This clone was recorded once. The chain uses TRBV28 and TRBJ1-2; no firm D call. Germline CDR1 MDHEN, CDR2 SYDVKM. The CDR3 consists of 15 residues. V gave up 1 base and J gave up 4 bases, with 13 bases separating them. This CDR3 reads CASSLYARRSYGYTF. CDR3 nucleotides: TGTGCCAGCAGTTTATACGCCCGGCGAAGCTATGGCTACACCTTC.

The chain recombines TRBV28 with TRBJ1-6; D gene uncertain. CDR1 and CDR2 from the germline V gene are MDHEN and SYDVKM. With 7 bases removed from V and 10 bases from J, the gap between germline ends came to 11 bases. This CDR3 is 12 amino acids long. CDR3 DNA sequence: TGTGCCAGCACCGAAGGTTCGTCACCCCTCCACTTT. Its translation: CASTEGSSPLHF.

This clone was detected only once. The rearrangement uses TRBV29-1 and TRBJ1-1; TRBD1 is a possible D gene (5 bases). The V and J ends lost 7 bases and 9 bases respectively, with 21 bases between them. The length of the CDR3 is 13 residues. Germline CDR1 is SQVTM and CDR2 is ANQGSEA. Here the CDR3 DNA reads TGCAGCGCACTCCAGCCCTTGACAGTTAAAGCTTTCTTT. Translation: CSALQPLTVKAFF.

V and J are TRBV6-5 and TRBJ1-1; 7 bases align to TRBD1. The CDR3 is 14 amino acids. Trimming removed 5 bases from V and 3 bases from J; junction bases left unmatched: 6. Germline assignment: CDR1 MNHEY and CDR2 SVGAGI. This chain's CDR3 is CASSKDRADTEAFF. The CDR3 region has the DNA TGTGCCAGCAGTAAAGACAGGGCGGACACTGAAGCTTTCTTT.

The J gene is TRBJ1-2, the V gene TRBV28; D is undetermined. Trimming removed 2 bases from V and 2 bases from J, with 6 bases in between. The CDR3 extends over 13 amino acids. The V gene's germline CDR1 is MDHEN and CDR2 SYDVKM. CDR3 sequence reads: CASSLGLNYGYTF. The DNA of the CDR3 is TGTGCCAGCAGTTTAGGGTTAAACTATGGCTACACCTTC.

The chain joins TRBV5-1 to TRBJ2-1; TRBD1 agrees at 10 bases. Unmatched junction bases numbered 6, after V lost 0 bases and J lost 9 bases. Germline V lookup: CDR1 SGHRS, CDR2 YFSETQ. CDR3 length: 15 residues. The CDR3 region is CASSLGATGGSEQFF. DNA of the CDR3: TGCGCCAGCAGCTTGGGCGCGACAGGGGGCAGTGAGCAGTTCTTC.

The chain's CDR3 is CASSVVGSMNTDTQYF. The CDR3 nucleotides read TGTGCCAGCAGCGTAGTTGGCAGTATGAATACAGATACGCAGTATTTT. The chain combines TRBV9 with TRBJ2-3; D is undetermined. V was clipped by 0 bases and J by 3 bases, with 14 bases between them. This CDR3 is 16 amino acids long. Germline assignment: CDR1 SGDLS and CDR2 YYNGEE.

This rearrangement joins TRBV27 to TRBJ1-1; D is unclear. The CDR3 loop spans 15 amino acids. Germline values: CDR1 MNHEY, CDR2 SMNVEV (reference sequence). Trimming removed 4 bases at V and 6 bases at J, with 18 bases between. This chain's CDR3 is CASSWARTLGSEAFF. The CDR3 region has the DNA TGTGCCAGCAGTTGGGCTCGGACGCTGGGCTCTGAAGCTTTCTTT.

The chain is built from TRBV5-1 and TRBJ2-2; D is perhaps TRBD1 (6 bases). From germline, CDR1 is SGHRS and CDR2 YFSETQ. Trimming removed 4 bases at V and 1 base at J, with 14 bases between. This CDR3 is built from 16 residues. CDR3: CASSAQDRKNTGELFF. The CDR3 DNA sequence: TGCGCCAGCAGCGCCCAGGACAGAAAGAACACCGGGGAGCTGTTTTTT.

This clone is a singleton in its sample. This chain connects TRBV7-2 to TRBJ2-7, with 10 bases fitting TRBD1. From germline, CDR1 is SGHTA and CDR2 FQGNSA. The CDR3 has 14 residues. Losses at the gene ends were 5 bases for V and 6 bases for J; bases not matched to a gene: 7. The CDR3 reads CASSRRTGGFEQYF. The CDR3 bases are TGTGCCAGCAGCCGACGGACAGGGGGGTTCGAGCAGTACTTC.

This rearrangement joins TRBV14 to TRBJ2-3; D not certain. The CDR3 is made up of 13 amino acids. The V end lost 4 bases, the J end lost 2 bases, and 7 bases lay between the germline ends. Germline V lookup: CDR1 SGHDN, CDR2 FVKESK. CDR3 amino acids: CASSPGLTDTQYF. The CDR3 DNA follows: TGTGCCAGCAGCCCCGGGCTCACAGATACGCAGTATTTT.

The chain joins TRBV2 to TRBJ2-5, with no clear D. Trimming cost V 4 bases and J 5 bases, with 8 bases left between them. Per the germline V gene, CDR1 is SNHLY and CDR2 is FYNNEI. The CDR3 is made up of 12 amino acids. The CDR3 DNA sequence: TGTGCCAGCAGTGTTTGGCGCGAGACCCAGTACTTC. This encodes CASSVWRETQYF.

J is TRBJ1-2 and V is TRBV6-5; 7 bases match TRBD1. J was trimmed by 4 bases and V by 10 bases; bases with no gene match: 12. The CDR3 consists of 14 residues. CDR1 and CDR2 from the germline V gene are MNHEY and SVGAGI. The CDR3 protein is CATKEGGSGYGYTF. The CDR3 coding sequence is TGTGCCACCAAAGAAGGGGGCTCGGGCTATGGCTACACCTTC.

The gene calls are TRBV7-2 and TRBJ1-2; no reliable D call. The CDR3 contains 15 residues. V lost 1 base and J 6 bases, leaving 15 bases between the germline ends. From germline, CDR1 is SGHTA and CDR2 FQGNSA. CDR3 protein: CASSLGGQKWDGYTF. CDR3 nucleotide sequence: TGTGCCAGCAGCTTAGGAGGGCAGAAATGGGATGGCTACACCTTC.

The rearrangement links TRBV29-1 to TRBJ2-7, with 7 bases aligning to TRBD2. Germline V gene lookup returns CDR1 SQVTM and CDR2 ANQGSEA. J lost 4 bases, V lost 7 bases, and 7 bases had no gene match. There are 12 residues in the CDR3. The CDR3, as DNA: TGCAGCGCGGGGGGAAATTGGTACGAGCAGTACTTC. This encodes CSAGGNWYEQYF.

The chain couples TRBV27 to TRBJ1-2; possible D gene TRBD1, 5 bases. The V and J ends lost 0 bases and 4 bases respectively, with 12 bases between them. The CDR3 totals 15 residues. Germline CDR1 and CDR2: MNHEY and SMNVEV (reference sequence). CDR3 nucleotide sequence: TGTGCCAGCAGTTTATCCCGGGACGAAACCTATGGCTACACCTTC. It is translated as CASSLSRDETYGYTF.